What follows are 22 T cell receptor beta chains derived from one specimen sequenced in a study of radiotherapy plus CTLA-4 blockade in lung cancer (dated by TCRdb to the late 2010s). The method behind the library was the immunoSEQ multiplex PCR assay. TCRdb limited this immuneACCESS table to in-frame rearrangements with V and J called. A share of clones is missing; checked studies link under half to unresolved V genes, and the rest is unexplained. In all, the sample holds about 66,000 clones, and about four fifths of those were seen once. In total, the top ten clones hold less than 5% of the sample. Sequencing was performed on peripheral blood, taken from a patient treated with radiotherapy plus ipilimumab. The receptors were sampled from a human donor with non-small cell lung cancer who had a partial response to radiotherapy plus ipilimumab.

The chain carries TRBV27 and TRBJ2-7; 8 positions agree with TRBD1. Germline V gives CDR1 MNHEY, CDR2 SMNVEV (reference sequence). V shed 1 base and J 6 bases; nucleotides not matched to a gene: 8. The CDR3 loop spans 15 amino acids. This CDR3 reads CASSLYQQGVTEQYF. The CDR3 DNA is TGTGCCAGCAGTTTATACCAACAGGGGGTTACCGAGCAGTACTTC.

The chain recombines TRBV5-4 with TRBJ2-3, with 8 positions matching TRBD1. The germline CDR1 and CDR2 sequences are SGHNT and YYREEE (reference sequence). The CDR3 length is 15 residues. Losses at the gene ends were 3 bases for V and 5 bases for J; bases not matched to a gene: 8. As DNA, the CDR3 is TGTGCCAGCAGCTCGCCTCAGGGGGCCCGAGATACGCAGTATTTT. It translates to CASSSPQGARDTQYF.

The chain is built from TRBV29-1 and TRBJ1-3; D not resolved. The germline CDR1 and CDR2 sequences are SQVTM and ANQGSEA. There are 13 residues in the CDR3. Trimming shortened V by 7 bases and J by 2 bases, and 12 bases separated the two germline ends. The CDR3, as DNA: TGCAGCGCCTCGTGGAGGGCTGGAAACACCATATATTTT. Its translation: CSASWRAGNTIYF.

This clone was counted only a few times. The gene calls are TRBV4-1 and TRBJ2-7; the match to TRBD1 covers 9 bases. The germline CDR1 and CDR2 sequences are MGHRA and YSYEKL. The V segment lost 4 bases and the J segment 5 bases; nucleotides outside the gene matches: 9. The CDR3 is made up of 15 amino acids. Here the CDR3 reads CASSRQQTGGDEQYF. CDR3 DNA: TGCGCCAGCAGCCGGCAGCAAACAGGGGGCGACGAGCAGTACTTC.

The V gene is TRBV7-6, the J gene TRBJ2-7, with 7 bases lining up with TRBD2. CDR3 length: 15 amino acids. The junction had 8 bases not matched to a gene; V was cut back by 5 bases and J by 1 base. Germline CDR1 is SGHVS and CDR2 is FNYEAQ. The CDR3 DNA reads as TGTGCCAGCAGCGGGGGGGGACTACCATCCTACGAGCAGTACTTC. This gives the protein CASSGGGLPSYEQYF.

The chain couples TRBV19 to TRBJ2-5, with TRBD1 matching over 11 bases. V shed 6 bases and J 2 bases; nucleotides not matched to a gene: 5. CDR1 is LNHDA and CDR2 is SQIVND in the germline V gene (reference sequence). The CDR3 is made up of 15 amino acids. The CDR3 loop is CASRTGTGGQETQYF. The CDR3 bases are TGTGCCAGTAGAACCGGGACAGGGGGGCAAGAGACCCAGTACTTC.

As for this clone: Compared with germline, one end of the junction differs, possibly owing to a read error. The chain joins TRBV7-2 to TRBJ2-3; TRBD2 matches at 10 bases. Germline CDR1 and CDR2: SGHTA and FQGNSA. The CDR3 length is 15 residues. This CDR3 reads CASSLAGAKTDTQYF. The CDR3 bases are TGTGCCAGCAGCCTAGCGGGAGCGAAGACAGATACGCAGTATTTT.

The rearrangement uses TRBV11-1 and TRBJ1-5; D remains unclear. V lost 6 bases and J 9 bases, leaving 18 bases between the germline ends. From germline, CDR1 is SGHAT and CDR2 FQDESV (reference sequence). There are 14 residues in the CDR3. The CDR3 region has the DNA TGTGCCAGCAGGTTGAAGAGGGTCGAAGGGCCCCAGCATTTT. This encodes CASRLKRVEGPQHF.

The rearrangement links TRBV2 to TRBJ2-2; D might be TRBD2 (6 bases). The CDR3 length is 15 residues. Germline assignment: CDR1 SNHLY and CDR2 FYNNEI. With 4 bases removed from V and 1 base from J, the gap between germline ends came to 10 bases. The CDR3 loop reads CASSGAGRNTGELFF. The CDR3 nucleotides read TGTGCCAGCAGTGGCGCGGGGCGGAACACCGGGGAGCTGTTTTTT.

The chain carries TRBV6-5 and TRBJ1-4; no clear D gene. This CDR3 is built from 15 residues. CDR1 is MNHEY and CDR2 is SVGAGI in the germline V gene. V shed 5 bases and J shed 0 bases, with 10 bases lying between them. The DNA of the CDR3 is TGTGCCAGCAGTCCCGCCGGGGCAACTAATGAAAAACTGTTTTTT. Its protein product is CASSPAGATNEKLFF.

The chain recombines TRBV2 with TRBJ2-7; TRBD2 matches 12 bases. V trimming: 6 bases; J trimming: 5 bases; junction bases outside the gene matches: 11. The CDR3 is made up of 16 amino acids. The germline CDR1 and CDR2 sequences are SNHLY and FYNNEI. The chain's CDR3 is CASRYTRLAGANEQYF. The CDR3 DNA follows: TGTGCCAGCAGGTATACACGACTAGCGGGAGCAAACGAGCAGTACTTC.

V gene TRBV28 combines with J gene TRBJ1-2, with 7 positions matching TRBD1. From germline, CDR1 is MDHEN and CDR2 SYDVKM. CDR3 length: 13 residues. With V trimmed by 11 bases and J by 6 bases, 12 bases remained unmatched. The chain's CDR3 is CALHETGTDGYTF. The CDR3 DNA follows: TGTGCCCTCCACGAAACAGGGACAGATGGCTACACCTTC.

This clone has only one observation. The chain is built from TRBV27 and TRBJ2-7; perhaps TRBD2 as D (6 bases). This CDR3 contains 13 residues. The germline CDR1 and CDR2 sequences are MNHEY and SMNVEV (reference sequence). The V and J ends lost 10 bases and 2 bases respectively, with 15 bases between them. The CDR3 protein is CATLGRETYEQYF. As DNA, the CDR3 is TGTGCCACCCTCGGGCGGGAAACCTACGAGCAGTACTTC.

CDR3 DNA sequence: TGTGCCATCAGTAGTCCTAGCGGGAGTGGCACAGATACGCAGTATTTT. Its protein product is CAISSPSGSGTDTQYF. The V call is TRBV10-3, the J call TRBJ2-3, with 10 positions matching TRBD2. V was pared by 5 bases and J by 1 base, with 6 bases of the junction left unmatched. Germline CDR1 ENHRY, CDR2 SYGVKD. The CDR3 covers 16 residues.

For the CDR3, the DNA is TGTGCCAGCAGCTTGGACTCCGCGGATACGCAGTATTTT. Encoded protein: CASSLDSADTQYF. The J gene is TRBJ2-3, the V gene TRBV5-8, with D hard to call. The CDR3 sequence is 13 residues long. With 0 bases removed from V and 6 bases from J, the gap between germline ends came to 8 bases. Germline V gene lookup returns CDR1 SGHTS and CDR2 YDEGEE.

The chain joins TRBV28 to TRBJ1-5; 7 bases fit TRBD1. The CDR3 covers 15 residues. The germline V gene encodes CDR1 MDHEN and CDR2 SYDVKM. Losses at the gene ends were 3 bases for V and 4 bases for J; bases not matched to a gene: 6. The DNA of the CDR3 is TGTGCCAGCAGTTTGGGGTCAGGGGGGAATCAGCCCCAGCATTTT. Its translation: CASSLGSGGNQPQHF. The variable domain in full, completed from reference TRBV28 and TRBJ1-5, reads DVKVTQSSRYLVKRTGEKVFLECVQDMDHENMFWYRQDPGLGLRLIYFSYDVKMKEKGDIPEGYSVSREKKERFSLILESASTNQTSMYLCASSLGSGGNQPQHFGDGTRLSIL.

The CDR3 sequence: CASSVTVTLTSFYGYTF. In nucleotides, the CDR3 is TGTGCCAGTAGTGTTACAGTTACTCTTACCTCTTTCTATGGCTACACCTTC. The V call is TRBV19, the J call TRBJ1-2; no clear D. This CDR3 has 17 residues. Germline-derived CDR1 and CDR2 are LNHDA and SQIVND (reference sequence). Trimming pared 5 bases from V and 4 bases from J, leaving 23 bases between.

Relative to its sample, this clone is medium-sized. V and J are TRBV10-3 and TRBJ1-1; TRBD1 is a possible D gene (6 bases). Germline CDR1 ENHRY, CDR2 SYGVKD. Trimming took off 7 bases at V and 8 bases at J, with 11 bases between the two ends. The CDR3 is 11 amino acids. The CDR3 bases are TGTGCCATCACCACAGGACAGGAAGCTTTCTTT. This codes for CAITTGQEAFF.

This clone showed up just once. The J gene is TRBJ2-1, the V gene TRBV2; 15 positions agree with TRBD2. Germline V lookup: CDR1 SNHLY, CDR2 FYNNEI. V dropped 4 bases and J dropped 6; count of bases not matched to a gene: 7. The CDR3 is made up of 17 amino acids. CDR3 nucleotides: TGTGCCAGCAGTGGAGCGTGGACTAGCGGGAGGGCCAATGAGCAGTTCTTC. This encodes CASSGAWTSGRANEQFF.

The CDR3 region is CSVDPGLALDTQYF. In DNA, the CDR3 is TGCAGCGTCGACCCGGGACTAGCGTTAGATACGCAGTATTTT. The chain couples TRBV29-1 to TRBJ2-3; 10 nucleotides agree with TRBD2. The CDR3 runs 14 residues. J was trimmed by 5 bases and V by 6 bases; bases with no gene match: 8. Germline V lookup: CDR1 SQVTM, CDR2 ANQGSEA.

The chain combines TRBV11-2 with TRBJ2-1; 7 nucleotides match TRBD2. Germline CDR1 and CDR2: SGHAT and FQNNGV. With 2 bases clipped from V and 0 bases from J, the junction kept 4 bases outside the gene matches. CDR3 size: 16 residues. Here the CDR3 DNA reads TGTGCCAGCAGCTTAATTTTAGCGGGCTCCTACAATGAGCAGTTCTTC. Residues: CASSLILAGSYNEQFF.

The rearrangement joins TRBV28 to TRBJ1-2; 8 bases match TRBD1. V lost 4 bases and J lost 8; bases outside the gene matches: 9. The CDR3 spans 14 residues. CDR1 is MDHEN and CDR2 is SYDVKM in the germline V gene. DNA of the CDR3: TGTGCCAGCAGTTCCCAAAGACAGGGGAAAGGCTACACCTTC. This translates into CASSSQRQGKGYTF.